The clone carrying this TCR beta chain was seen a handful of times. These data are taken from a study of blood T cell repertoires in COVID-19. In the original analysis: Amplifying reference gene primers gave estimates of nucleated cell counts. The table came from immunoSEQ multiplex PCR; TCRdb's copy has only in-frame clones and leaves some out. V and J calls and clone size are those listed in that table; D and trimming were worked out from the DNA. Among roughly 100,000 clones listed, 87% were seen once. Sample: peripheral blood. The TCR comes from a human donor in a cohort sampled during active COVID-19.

The CDR3 here is CATSRSGELFF. CDR3 in DNA: TGTGCCACCAGCAGGAGCGGGGAGCTGTTTTTT. V is TRBV15 and J is TRBJ2-2, with unresolved D. Trimming removed 3 bases at V and 7 bases at J, with 3 bases between. Looked up from germline, CDR1 is LNHNV and CDR2 is YYDKDF (reference sequence). The CDR3 length is 11 residues. The full variable domain, its missing parts supplied by reference TRBV15 and TRBJ2-2, is DAMVIQNPRYQVTQFGKPVTLSCSQTLNHNVMYWYQQKSSQAPKLLFHYYDKDFNNEADTPDNFQSRRPNTSFCFLDIRSPGLGDTAMYLCATSRSGELFFGEGSRLTVL.